These 15 T cell receptor beta chains share one sample of origin, sequenced in a study of radiotherapy plus CTLA-4 blockade in lung cancer (dated by TCRdb to the late 2010s). Libraries were built with the immunoSEQ multiplex PCR assay. As stored in TCRdb, this immuneACCESS dataset retains in-frame rearrangements with V and J assigned. A fraction of the clones does not appear; measured against another copy, unresolved V genes explain less than half of the discrepancy, and the remainder lacks a known reason. Across this sample there are about 80,000 clones, with around 76% seen only once. About 20% of the sample goes to the ten largest clones. Sequencing used peripheral blood, obtained from a patient treated with radiotherapy plus ipilimumab. The receptor set was obtained from a human donor with non-small cell lung cancer whose response to radiotherapy plus ipilimumab could not be evaluated. Some clones in this sample may be carry-over from other donors' samples.

The chain has TRBV28 and TRBJ2-7; 8 bases align to TRBD1. CDR3 size: 16 residues. The trim removed 3 bases at V and 5 bases at J, leaving 12 bases unmatched. Germline-derived CDR1 and CDR2 are MDHEN and SYDVKM. CDR3 residues: CASSFTGQGRSHEQYF. The CDR3 DNA is TGTGCCAGCAGTTTCACCGGACAGGGAAGAAGCCACGAGCAGTACTTC.

The chain joins TRBV5-1 to TRBJ1-2; TRBD1 matches 8 bases. Trimming took 1 base from V and 4 from J; bases not matched to a gene: 9. CDR1 and CDR2 (germline): SGHRS, YFSETQ. CDR3 length: 16 residues. The CDR3 spells CASSLNLAGGIYGYTF. CDR3 bases: TGCGCCAGCAGCTTGAATCTCGCAGGGGGCATCTATGGCTACACCTTC.

The chain is built from TRBV5-1 and TRBJ2-2; 7 bases match TRBD1. This CDR3 is 14 amino acids long. CDR1 SGHRS and CDR2 YFSETQ come from the germline V gene. V shed 4 bases and J 4 bases; nucleotides not matched to a gene: 4. CDR3 in amino acids: CASSRDSSTGELFF. The CDR3 DNA sequence: TGCGCCAGCAGCAGGGACAGCTCCACCGGGGAGCTGTTTTTT.

CDR3 nucleotide sequence: TGTGCCAGCAGCAACCAGCTTGTCAGACTAGGACAGGGCTCTTCACCCCTCCACTTT. Protein sequence: CASSNQLVRLGQGSSPLHF. V gene TRBV5-6 combines with J gene TRBJ1-6; 8 bases are a match to TRBD1. After removal of 4 bases from V and 9 bases from J, the junction contained 21 bases not matched to a gene. The CDR3 runs to 19 residues. Germline CDR1 SGHDT, CDR2 YYEEEE.

This clone was recorded only once. The rearrangement links TRBV18 to TRBJ1-2, with TRBD1 matching over 8 bases. Germline lookup yields CDR1 KGHSH and CDR2 LQKENI. The CDR3 sequence is 17 residues long. Trimming took 0 bases from V and 3 from J; bases not matched to a gene: 9. This CDR3 reads CASSPPSGGRRHYGYTF. The CDR3 coding sequence is TGTGCCAGCTCACCACCGTCAGGGGGCAGACGACACTATGGCTACACCTTC.

The chain employs TRBV4-2 and TRBJ2-7; tentatively, D is TRBD2 (6 bases). The V gene's germline CDR1 is LGHNA and CDR2 YNFKEQ. This CDR3 spans 16 amino acids. V gave up 3 bases and J gave up 0 bases, with 15 bases separating them. The CDR3 sequence: CASSQEGTASSYEQYF. The CDR3 DNA reads TGTGCCAGCAGCCAGGAGGGGACGGCGAGCTCCTACGAGCAGTACTTC.

CDR3 in DNA: TGCGCCAGCAGCCAAGAGCCAGGGATGGATTCACCCCTCCACTTT. Amino acid sequence: CASSQEPGMDSPLHF. The chain employs TRBV4-3 and TRBJ1-6, with D maybe TRBD1 (5 bases). Germline values: CDR1 LGHNA, CDR2 YSLEER. The CDR3 sequence is 15 residues long. The V end lost 0 bases, the J end lost 8 bases, and 11 bases lay between the germline ends.

The chain has TRBV19 and TRBJ1-2; the D gene is possibly TRBD1 (6 bases). V lost 5 bases and J lost 7, with 17 bases in between. Per the germline V gene, CDR1 is LNHDA and CDR2 is SQIVND (reference sequence). This CDR3 comprises 14 residues. The CDR3 protein is CASSLPTGLSGYTF. Written as DNA, the CDR3 is TGTGCCAGTAGTCTACCGACAGGCCTCTCTGGCTACACCTTC.

The chain uses TRBV5-4 and TRBJ2-1; D may be TRBD1 (5 bases). V was clipped by 0 bases and J by 7 bases, with 14 bases between them. The CDR3 is 15 amino acids. Germline-derived CDR1 and CDR2 are SGHNT and YYREEE (reference sequence). CDR3 bases: TGTGCCAGCAGCTTGGATGGTTCAGGGATTAATGAGCAGTTCTTC. Translating it yields CASSLDGSGINEQFF.

The CDR3 is CASRIDRVNTEAFF. In DNA, the CDR3 is TGTGCCAGCAGAATCGACAGGGTTAACACTGAAGCTTTCTTT. This chain joins TRBV6-1 and TRBJ1-1; 7 bases agree with TRBD1. From germline, CDR1 is MNHNS and CDR2 SASEGT. J gave up 2 bases and V 6 bases, and 6 bases lay outside the gene matches. The length of the CDR3 is 14 residues.

The rearrangement joins TRBV7-9 to TRBJ2-3, with 9 bases lining up with TRBD2. The CDR3 sequence is 16 residues long. The V gene end was trimmed by 2 bases and the J gene end by 3 bases; junction bases not matched to a gene: 6. Looked up from germline, CDR1 is SEHNR and CDR2 is FQNEAQ (reference sequence). CDR3 coding DNA: TGTGCCAGCAGCTTACGCCGACTAGCGGCTACAGATACGCAGTATTTT. It specifies CASSLRRLAATDTQYF.

The chain recombines TRBV6-1 with TRBJ2-1; 12 bases match TRBD1. Trimming cost V 4 bases and J 7 bases; bases outside gene matches: 8. CDR3 length equals 16 residues. Germline CDR1 MNHNS, CDR2 SASEGT. The CDR3 region is CASSVLGQGALNEQFF. The CDR3 bases are TGTGCCAGCAGTGTCCTGGGACAGGGGGCGCTTAATGAGCAGTTCTTC.

The chain joins TRBV6-5 to TRBJ1-1; the D gene is possibly TRBD1 (5 bases). Germline assignment: CDR1 MNHEY and CDR2 SVGAGI. This CDR3 has 14 amino acids. V shed 2 bases and J shed 3 bases, with 10 bases lying between them. The DNA for the CDR3 is TGTGCCAGCAGTTACGGGACTGGGTACACTGAAGCTTTCTTT. Its translation: CASSYGTGYTEAFF.

The chain couples TRBV5-1 to TRBJ2-2; tentative D call: TRBD2 (5 bases). Looked up from germline, CDR1 is SGHRS and CDR2 is YFSETQ. The CDR3 has 15 amino acids. V lost 0 bases, J lost 7 bases, and 13 bases lay in between. The DNA of the CDR3 is TGCGCCAGCAGCTTGGCCCGAGCGGCAGGCGGGGAGCTGTTTTTT. Its translation: CASSLARAAGGELFF.

The V call is TRBV11-3, the J call TRBJ2-5, with 7 nucleotides matching TRBD1. The CDR3 extends over 13 amino acids. The germline CDR1 and CDR2 sequences are SGHNT and YENEEA. V dropped 5 bases and J dropped 10; count of bases not matched to a gene: 10. DNA for the CDR3: TGTGCCAGCAGCCTGAGACAGGGTAGTAGCCAGTACTTC. It yields the protein CASSLRQGSSQYF.